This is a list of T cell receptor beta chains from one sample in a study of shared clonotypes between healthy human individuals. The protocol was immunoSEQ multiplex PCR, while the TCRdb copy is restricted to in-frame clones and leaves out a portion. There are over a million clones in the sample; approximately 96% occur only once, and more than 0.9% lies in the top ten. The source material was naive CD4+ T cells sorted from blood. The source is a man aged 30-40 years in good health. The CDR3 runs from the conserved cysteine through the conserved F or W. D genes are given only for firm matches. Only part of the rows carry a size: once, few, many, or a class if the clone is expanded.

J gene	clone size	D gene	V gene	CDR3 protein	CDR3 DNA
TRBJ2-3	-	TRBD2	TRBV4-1	CASAIRDAGTSVLSTDTQYF	TGCGCCAGCGCCATCCGGGACGCCGGAACTAGCGTCCTTAGCACAGATACGCAGTATTTT
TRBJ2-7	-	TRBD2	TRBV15	CATSRDRGGAGYEQYF	TGTGCCACCAGCAGAGATCGGGGGGGCGCAGGTTACGAGCAGTACTTC
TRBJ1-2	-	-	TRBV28	CASSLSAVYGYTF	TGTGCCAGCAGTTTGTCTGCGGTCTATGGCTACACCTTC
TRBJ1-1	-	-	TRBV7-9	CASSLEDLGLAPEAFF	TGTGCCAGCAGCTTAGAAGATCTCGGGTTGGCCCCTGAAGCTTTCTTT
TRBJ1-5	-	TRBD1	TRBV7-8	CASSPAVTGLQPQHF	TGTGCCAGCAGCCCGGCGGTGACAGGGCTTCAGCCCCAGCATTTT
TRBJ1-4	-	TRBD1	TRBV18	CASSPPDRGASNEKLFF	TGTGCCAGCTCACCACCGGACAGGGGCGCCTCTAATGAAAAACTGTTTTTT
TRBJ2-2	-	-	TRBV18	CASSQIWPGELFF	TGTGCCAGCTCACAAATATGGCCCGGGGAGCTGTTTTTT
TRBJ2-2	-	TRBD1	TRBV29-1	CSVERTGHRELFF	TGCAGCGTTGAAAGGACAGGGCACCGGGAGCTGTTTTTT
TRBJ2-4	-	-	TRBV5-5	CASSSQGGLAKNIQYF	TGTGCCAGCAGCTCTCAGGGGGGTTTGGCCAAAAACATTCAGTACTTC
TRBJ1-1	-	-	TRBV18	CASSPLEGSRNTEAFF	TGTGCCAGCTCACCCCTCGAGGGCAGTAGGAACACTGAAGCTTTCTTT
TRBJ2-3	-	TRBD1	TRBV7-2	CASSLRAGGIAGTDTQYF	TGTGCCAGCAGCTTGAGGGCAGGGGGCATCGCGGGAACAGATACGCAGTATTTT
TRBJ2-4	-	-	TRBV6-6	CASAEKNIQYF	TGTGCCAGCGCAGAAAAAAACATTCAGTACTTC
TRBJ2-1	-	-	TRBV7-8	CASSKNSINNEQFF	TGTGCCAGCAGTAAGAACTCAATCAACAATGAGCAGTTCTTC
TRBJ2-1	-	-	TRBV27	CASSLSRLAEYNEQFF	TGTGCCAGCAGTTTATCGCGGTTAGCGGAATACAATGAGCAGTTCTTC
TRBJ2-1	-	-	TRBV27	CASSLPHGANEQFF	TGTGCCAGCAGTTTACCGCACGGGGCCAATGAGCAGTTCTTC
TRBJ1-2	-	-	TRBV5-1	CASSVGPLNYGYTF	TGCGCCAGCAGCGTGGGACCTTTGAACTATGGCTACACCTTC
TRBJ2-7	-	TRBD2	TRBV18	CASSPRGRGLAVSYEQYF	TGTGCCAGCTCACCGAGAGGGAGGGGACTAGCGGTTTCCTACGAGCAGTACTTC
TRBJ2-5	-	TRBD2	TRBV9	CASSVGLAGGRQETQYF	TGTGCCAGCAGCGTCGGACTAGCGGGAGGACGCCAAGAGACCCAGTACTTC
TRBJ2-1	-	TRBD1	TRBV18	CASSQAQTGWSNEQFF	TGTGCCAGCTCACAAGCCCAGACAGGGTGGTCGAATGAGCAGTTCTTC
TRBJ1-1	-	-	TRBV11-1	CASSSGLGNTEAFF	TGTGCCAGCAGCTCGGGACTCGGGAACACTGAAGCTTTCTTT
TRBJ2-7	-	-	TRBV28	CASSLVGAYEQYF	TGTGCCAGCAGTTTAGTGGGGGCCTACGAGCAGTACTTC
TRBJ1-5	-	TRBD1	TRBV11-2	CASSLGDRESQPQHF	TGTGCCAGCAGCTTAGGGGACAGGGAGAGTCAGCCCCAGCATTTT
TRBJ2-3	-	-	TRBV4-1	CASSLGTHEWETDTQYF	TGCGCCAGCAGCCTCGGGACTCACGAGTGGGAAACAGATACGCAGTATTTT
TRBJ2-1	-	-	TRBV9	CASSPSHLWQFF	TGTGCCAGCAGCCCTTCCCATCTTTGGCAGTTCTTC
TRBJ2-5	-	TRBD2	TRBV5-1	CASRPGTSGSRSLTGQETQYF	TGCGCCAGCAGACCCGGGACTAGCGGGAGTAGGTCCCTAACTGGACAAGAGACCCAGTACTTC
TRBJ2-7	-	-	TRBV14	CASSQVPVEQYF	TGTGCCAGCAGCCAAGTTCCGGTCGAGCAGTACTTC
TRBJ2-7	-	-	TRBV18	CASSPSRVDEQYF	TGTGCCAGCTCACCTAGTAGGGTCGACGAGCAGTACTTC
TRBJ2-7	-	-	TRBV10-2	CASSKVQESQQYF	TGCGCCAGCAGCAAGGTTCAGGAATCCCAGCAGTACTTC
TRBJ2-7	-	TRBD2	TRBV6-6	CASRRAGDGYEQYF	TGTGCCAGCAGGAGAGCGGGAGATGGCTACGAGCAGTACTTC
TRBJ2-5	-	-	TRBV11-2	CASSLEFQGETQYF	TGTGCCAGCAGCTTAGAGTTTCAGGGTGAGACCCAGTACTTC
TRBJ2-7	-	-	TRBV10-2	CAAGNGPGEQYF	TGCGCCGCTGGGAACGGGCCGGGGGAGCAGTACTTC
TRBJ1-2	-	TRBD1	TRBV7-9	CASSLAALGTGDYGYTF	TGTGCCAGCAGCTTAGCAGCTCTAGGGACAGGAGACTATGGCTACACCTTC
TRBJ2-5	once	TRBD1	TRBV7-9	CASSSLKGQGVETQYF	TGTGCCAGCAGCTCCCTTAAGGGACAGGGGGTAGAGACCCAGTACTTC
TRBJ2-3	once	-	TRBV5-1	CASSLVGDRTDTQYF	TGCGCCAGCAGCTTGGTAGGCGACCGCACAGATACGCAGTATTTT
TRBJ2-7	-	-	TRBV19	CASSIVGRTYEQYF	TGTGCCAGTAGTATAGTAGGACGGACATACGAGCAGTACTTC
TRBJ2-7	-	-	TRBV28	CASRSAGRVYYEQYF	TGTGCCAGCAGATCGGCCGGAAGGGTGTACTACGAGCAGTACTTC
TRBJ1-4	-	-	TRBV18	CASSPIMGHSTNEKLFF	TGTGCCAGCTCACCCATAATGGGACACTCGACTAATGAAAAACTGTTTTTT
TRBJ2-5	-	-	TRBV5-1	CASSLGPWLQETQYF	TGCGCCAGCAGCTTGGGGCCCTGGCTCCAAGAGACCCAGTACTTC
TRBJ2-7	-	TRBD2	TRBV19	CASSSTSGRLTYEQYF	TGTGCCAGTAGCTCGACTAGCGGGAGACTAACCTACGAGCAGTACTTC
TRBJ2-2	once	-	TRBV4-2	CASAKEPAGGELFF	TGTGCCAGCGCCAAGGAGCCAGCGGGCGGGGAGCTGTTTTTT
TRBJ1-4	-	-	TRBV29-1	CSVETHTDEKLFF	TGCAGCGTGGAGACCCATACCGATGAAAAACTGTTTTTT